This T cell receptor (beta chain) was sequenced for a study of T cells in Graves' hyperthyroidism and ophthalmopathy. Patients showing uncontrolled infection, other autoimmune disease, pregnancy or lactation were ineligible. PBMCs were obtained from over 8.5 ml fresh peripheral blood. General study results and limits: Ophthalmopathy cases were set apart from stable hyperthyroidism by a 13 V-J model.

This clonotype showed up just once. Antigen: not known. Deletions cut 11 bases from V and 5 bases from J, with 19 bases between. The CDR3 has 13 amino acids. CDR1 is ENHRY, CDR2 SYGVKD, per germline. The source material, RNA transcripts, was used to amplify TCR beta CDR3 regions. The HTBI primer set served for first-round RT-PCR of the TCR CDR3. TCRdb re-called the multiplex PCR reads through MiXCR, storing one row per CDR3 protein. Of roughly 800,000 distinct CDR3 sequences in the sample, 35% to 40% are singletons; the top ten hold roughly 8.3%. V gene TRBV10-3 combines with J gene TRBJ2-7; perhaps TRBD1 as D (7 bases). Input material: blood. This receptor was identified in a young man with Graves' hyperthyroidism. The DNA of the CDR3 is TGTGCCTCGTCGACAGGGTCGGGGGACGAGCAGTACTTC. Translated, it gives CASSTGSGDEQYF.